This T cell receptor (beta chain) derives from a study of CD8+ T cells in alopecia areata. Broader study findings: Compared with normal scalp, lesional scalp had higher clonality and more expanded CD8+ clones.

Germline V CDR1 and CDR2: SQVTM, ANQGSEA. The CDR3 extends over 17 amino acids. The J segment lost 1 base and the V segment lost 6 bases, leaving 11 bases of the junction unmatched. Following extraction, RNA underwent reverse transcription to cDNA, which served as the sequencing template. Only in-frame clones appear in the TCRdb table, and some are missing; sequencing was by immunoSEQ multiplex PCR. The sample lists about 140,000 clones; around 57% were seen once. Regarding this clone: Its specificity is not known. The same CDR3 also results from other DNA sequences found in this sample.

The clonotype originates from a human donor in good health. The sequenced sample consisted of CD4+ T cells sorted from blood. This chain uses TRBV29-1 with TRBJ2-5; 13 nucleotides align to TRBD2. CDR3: CSVVSLGTSGTQETQYF. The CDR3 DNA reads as TGCAGCGTCGTATCATTGGGGACTAGCGGGACCCAAGAGACCCAGTACTTC.